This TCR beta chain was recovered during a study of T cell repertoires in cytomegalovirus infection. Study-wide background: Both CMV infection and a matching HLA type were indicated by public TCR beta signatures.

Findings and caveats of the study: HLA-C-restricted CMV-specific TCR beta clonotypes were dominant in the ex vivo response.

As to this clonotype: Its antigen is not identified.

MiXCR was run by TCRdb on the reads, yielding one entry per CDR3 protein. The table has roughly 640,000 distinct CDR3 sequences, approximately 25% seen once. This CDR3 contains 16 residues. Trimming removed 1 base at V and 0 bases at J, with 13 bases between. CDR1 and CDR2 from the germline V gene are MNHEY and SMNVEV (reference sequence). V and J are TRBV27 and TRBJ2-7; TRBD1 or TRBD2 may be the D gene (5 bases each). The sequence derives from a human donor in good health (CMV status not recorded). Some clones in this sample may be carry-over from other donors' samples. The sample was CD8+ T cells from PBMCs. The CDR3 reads CASSLFSRGSSYEQYF. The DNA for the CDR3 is TGTGCCAGCAGTTTATTTTCCCGGGGCAGCTCCTACGAGCAGTACTTC.